This TCR beta chain was documented in a study of T cells after posttransplantation cyclophosphamide. Findings of the study overall: TRB overlap between skin or GI tissue T cells and blood was limited.

V dropped 4 bases and J dropped 6 bases, with 16 bases sitting between them. The CDR3 has 14 residues. Germline CDR1 and CDR2: KGHSY and FQNENV. Cyclophosphamide on days +3 and +4 followed busulfan-fludarabine conditioning and a marrow graft. Only in-frame clones appear in the TCRdb table, and some are missing; sequencing was by immunoSEQ multiplex PCR. The repertoire holds some 37,000 clones, around 80% seen once, with roughly 8.1% in the top ten. A note on this clone: Its specificity is not known.

This TCR was recovered from a female patient aged 40-49 years who received an allogeneic stem cell transplant from a related donor, was CMV-positive, and had no GVHD. The graft donor may account for some of the T cells. J is TRBJ2-7 and V is TRBV16; maybe TRBD1 (5 bases). Sequences were derived from CD4+ T cells sorted from blood, sampled approximately 1,900 days after a stem cell transplant with posttransplant cyclophosphamide. Here the CDR3 reads CASSPLRDSREQYF. In DNA form, the CDR3 reads TGTGCCAGCAGCCCTCTGAGAGACAGCCGCGAGCAGTACTTC.